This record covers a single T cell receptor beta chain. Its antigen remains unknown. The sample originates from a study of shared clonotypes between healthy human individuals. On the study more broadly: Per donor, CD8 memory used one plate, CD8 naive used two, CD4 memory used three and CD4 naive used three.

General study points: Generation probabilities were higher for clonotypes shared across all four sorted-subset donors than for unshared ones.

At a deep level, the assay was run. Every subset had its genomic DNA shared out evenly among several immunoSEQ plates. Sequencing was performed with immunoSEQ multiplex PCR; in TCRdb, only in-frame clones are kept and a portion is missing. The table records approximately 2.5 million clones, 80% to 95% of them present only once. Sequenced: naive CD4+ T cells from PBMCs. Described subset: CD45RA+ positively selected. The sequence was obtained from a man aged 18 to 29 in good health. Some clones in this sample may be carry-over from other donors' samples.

The CDR3 protein is CASSLPTSVGEQYF. The CDR3 coding sequence is TGTGCCAGCAGCTTACCTACGTCGGTGGGCGAGCAGTACTTC. The chain links TRBV7-8 to TRBJ2-7; D gene uncertain. This CDR3 is 14 amino acids long. The V gene lost 2 bases and the J gene lost 6 bases, with 14 bases spanning the gap. The V gene's germline CDR1 is SGHVS and CDR2 FQNEAQ.